Below, 8 T cell receptor beta chains from the same sample are listed, as sequenced in a study of shared clonotypes between healthy human individuals. TCRdb's table, derived via immunoSEQ multiplex PCR, lists solely in-frame clones and lacks some. This sample yields over 1.4 million clones, of which roughly 96% are seen a single time; about 1% belongs to the top ten. Sample: naive CD4+ T cells sorted from blood. Subset indicated: CD45RA+ positively selected. The receptors were gathered from a young man in good health.

The chain joins TRBV2 to TRBJ2-2; 12 bases match TRBD2. Trimming removed 6 bases from V and 1 base from J; junction bases left unmatched: 0. This CDR3 is 15 amino acids long. Germline V gene sequence: CDR1 SNHLY, CDR2 FYNNEI. CDR3 protein: CASRGLAGNTGELFF. In DNA form, the CDR3 reads TGTGCCAGCAGGGGACTAGCGGGGAACACCGGGGAGCTGTTTTTT.

This chain connects TRBV5-1 to TRBJ2-1, with 9 bases matching TRBD2. V lost 6 bases and J lost 9; bases outside the gene matches: 10. CDR3 length: 14 amino acids. Germline assignment: CDR1 SGHRS and CDR2 YFSETQ. CDR3 sequence reads: CASTQGLAQSEQFF. DNA for the CDR3: TGCGCCAGCACACAGGGACTAGCCCAGAGTGAGCAGTTCTTC. The full variable domain, in which reference TRBV5-1 and TRBJ2-1 provide the parts outside the CDR3, is KAGVTQTPRYLIKTRGQQVTLSCSPISGHRSVSWYQQTPGQGLQFLFEYFSETQRNKGNFPGRFSGRQFSNSRSEMNVSTLELGDSALYLCASTQGLAQSEQFFGPGTRLTVL.

The chain uses TRBV5-4 and TRBJ2-7; D is ambiguous. Germline values: CDR1 SGHNT, CDR2 YYREEE (reference sequence). Trimming cost V 7 bases and J 0 bases, with 14 bases left between them. The CDR3 runs 14 residues. The CDR3 sequence is CASASRQASYEQYF. The CDR3 nucleotides read TGTGCCAGCGCCAGCCGGCAGGCCTCCTACGAGCAGTACTTC.

Concerning this clone: At the DNA level, this CDR3 is encoded by other sequences in the same sample as well. The gene calls are TRBV5-1 and TRBJ2-3; D gene unclear. Trimming pared 3 bases from V and 0 bases from J, leaving 11 bases between. The germline gives CDR1 SGHRS, CDR2 YFSETQ. The CDR3 covers 15 residues. The CDR3 here is CASSSDGSSTDTQYF. CDR3 coding DNA: TGCGCCAGCAGCTCGGACGGGTCCAGCACAGATACGCAGTATTTT.

V is TRBV18 and J is TRBJ2-7; D perhaps matches TRBD2 (5 bases). Germline-derived CDR1 and CDR2 are KGHSH and LQKENI. The CDR3 loop spans 14 amino acids. The V and J ends lost 1 base and 4 bases respectively, with 11 bases between them. For the CDR3, the DNA is TGTGCCAGCTCACCACGGGGAGATCGGTACGAGCAGTACTTC. Amino acid sequence: CASSPRGDRYEQYF.

The chain is built from TRBV6-1 and TRBJ2-7, with 8 bases matching TRBD2. Trimming took 2 bases from V and 6 from J; bases not matched to a gene: 3. The germline gives CDR1 MNHNS, CDR2 SASEGT. The CDR3 loop spans 13 amino acids. In DNA form, the CDR3 reads TGTGCCAGCAGTGAACGGGGGGGTTTCGAGCAGTACTTC. Its protein product is CASSERGGFEQYF.

The chain links TRBV5-1 to TRBJ2-7; D gene ambiguous. CDR3 length: 16 residues. V lost 4 bases, J lost 2 bases, and 19 bases lay in between. The V gene's germline CDR1 is SGHRS and CDR2 YFSETQ. CDR3 sequence: CASSVAPALGPYEQYF. The CDR3 DNA is TGCGCCAGCAGCGTGGCCCCGGCCCTAGGGCCCTACGAGCAGTACTTC.

V usage is TRBV6-5 and J usage is TRBJ2-5; a weak D match, TRBD1 (5 bases). The V end lost 2 bases, the J end lost 1 base, and 11 bases lay between the germline ends. The V gene's germline CDR1 is MNHEY and CDR2 SVGAGI. The CDR3 spans 15 residues. CDR3 in DNA: TGTGCCAGCAGTTACGAAGGGGTGTCCCAAGAGACCCAGTACTTC. Protein: CASSYEGVSQETQYF.